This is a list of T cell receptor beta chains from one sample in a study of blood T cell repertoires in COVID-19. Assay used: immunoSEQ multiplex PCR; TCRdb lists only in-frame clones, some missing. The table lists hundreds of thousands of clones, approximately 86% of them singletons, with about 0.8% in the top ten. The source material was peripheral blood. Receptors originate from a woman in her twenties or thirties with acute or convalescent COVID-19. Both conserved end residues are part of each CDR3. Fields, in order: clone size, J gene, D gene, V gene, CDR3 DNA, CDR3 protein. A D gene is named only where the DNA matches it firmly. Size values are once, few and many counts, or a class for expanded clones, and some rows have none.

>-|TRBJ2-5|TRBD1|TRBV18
TGTGCCAGCTCACCAGCTTCAGGGGGAGAGACCCAGTACTTC
CASSPASGGETQYF
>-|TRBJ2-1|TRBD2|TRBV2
TGTGCCAGCAGGGAGACTAGCGGAAGGCCTGGTGAGCAGTTCTTC
CASRETSGRPGEQFF
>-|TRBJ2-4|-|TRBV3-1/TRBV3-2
TGTGCCAGCAGCCACCGGGGTAACATAGCCAAAAACATTCAGTACTTC
CASSHRGNIAKNIQYF
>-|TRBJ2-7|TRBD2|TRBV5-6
TGTGCCAGCAGCTTGGAATCTAGCGGGAGATGGTACGAGCAGTACTTC
CASSLESSGRWYEQYF
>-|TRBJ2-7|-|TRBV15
TGTGCCACCAGCAGAGATCCCCAACTCTCCTACGAGCAGTACTTC
CATSRDPQLSYEQYF
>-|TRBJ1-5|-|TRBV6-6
TGTGCCAGCAGATTACAGGGCTCCGGTCAGCCCCAGCATTTT
CASRLQGSGQPQHF
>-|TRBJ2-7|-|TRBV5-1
TGCGCCAGCAGCTTCGGGGACTCCTACGAGCAGTACTTC
CASSFGDSYEQYF
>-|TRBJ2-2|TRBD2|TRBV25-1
TGTGCCAGCAGTGAATTTATGGGAGGACTAGTGGGATACGGGGAGCTGTTTTTT
CASSEFMGGLVGYGELFF
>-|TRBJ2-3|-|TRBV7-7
TGTGCTAGCAGCTTAGGGGGACACCTCACAGATACGCAGTATTTT
CASSLGGHLTDTQYF
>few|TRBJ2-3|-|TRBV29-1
TGCAGCGTTGAATCGGGTATCACAGATACGCAGTATTTT
CSVESGITDTQYF
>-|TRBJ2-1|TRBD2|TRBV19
TGTGCCAGTAGTATAGGTGGACTAGCGGGAGGGCTCACGTACAATGAGCAGTTCTTC
CASSIGGLAGGLTYNEQFF
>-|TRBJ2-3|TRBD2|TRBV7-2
TGTGCCAGACTAGCGGGAGTCACAGATACGCAGTATTTT
CARLAGVTDTQYF
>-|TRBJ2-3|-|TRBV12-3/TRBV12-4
TGTGCCAGCAGTTTGCGGCGTGAGGCTCCGCAGTATTTT
CASSLRREAPQYF
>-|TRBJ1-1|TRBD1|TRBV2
TGTGCCAGCAGCTCCGGGACAGCGATCGCAGCTTTCTTT
CASSSGTAIAAFF
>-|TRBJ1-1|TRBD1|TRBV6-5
TGTGCCAGCAGCCTGGACAGGGTGAACACTGAAGCTTTCTTT
CASSLDRVNTEAFF
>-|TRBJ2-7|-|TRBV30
TGTGCCTGTTGTCCCGAGACCTACGAGCAGTACTTC
CACCPETYEQYF
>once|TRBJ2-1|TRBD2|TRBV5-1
TGCGCCAGCAGCCCTCTAGGGGCGGGAGGCCTAGACAATGAGCAGTTCTTC
CASSPLGAGGLDNEQFF
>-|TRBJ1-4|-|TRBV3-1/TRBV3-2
TGTGCCAGCAGCCAAGCCAGGGCGGATGAAAAACTGTTTTTT
CASSQARADEKLFF
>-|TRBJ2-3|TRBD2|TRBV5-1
TGCGCCAGCAGAAACCGAACTAGCGGGAGGGCTCCAGATACGCAGTATTTT
CASRNRTSGRAPDTQYF